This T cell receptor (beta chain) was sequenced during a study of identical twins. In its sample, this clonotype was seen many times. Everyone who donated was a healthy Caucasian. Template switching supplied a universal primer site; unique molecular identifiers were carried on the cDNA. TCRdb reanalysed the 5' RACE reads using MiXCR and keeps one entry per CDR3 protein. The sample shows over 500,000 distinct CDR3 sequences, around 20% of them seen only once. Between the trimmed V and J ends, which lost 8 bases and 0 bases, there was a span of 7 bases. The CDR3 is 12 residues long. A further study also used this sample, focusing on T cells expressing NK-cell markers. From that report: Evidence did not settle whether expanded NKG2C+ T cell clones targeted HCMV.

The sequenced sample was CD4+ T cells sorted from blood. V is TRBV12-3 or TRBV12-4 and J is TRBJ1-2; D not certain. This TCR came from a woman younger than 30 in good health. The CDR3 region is CASRRANYGYTF. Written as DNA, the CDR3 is TGTGCCAGCCGTCGAGCTAACTATGGCTACACCTTC.